This TCR beta chain was recovered during a study of cytomegalovirus exposure and HLA in healthy donors (dated by TCRdb to the late 2010s). Regarding the complete study: According to an earlier analysis of around 600 of the donors, some 180 million T cells yielded 117 million unique TCR beta sequences and about 300 Gb of sequence data. Approximately 310 gigabases of sequencing data and roughly 90 million unique TCR sequences were included in an early release covering several hundred HLA-typed donors. Among the roughly 390 genotyped donors, around 81% belonged to the genetic ancestry cluster associated with self-reported Caucasian donors. The study was designed to test whether signatures of past pathogen exposure could be identified by cataloging public T cell receptors. Using immunosequencing, the study profiled T cell repertoires from about 650 subjects and related those repertoires to cytomegalovirus serostatus. A separate validation cohort of approximately 120 different subjects was used in addition to the roughly 640-subject first cohort. To predict cytomegalovirus infection status, the study combined high-throughput TCR immunosequencing, statistical association of individual TCRs with disease status, and machine learning. A later analysis re-examined previously published TCR beta repertoires from 610 or so donors and added high-resolution HLA genotyping to investigate patterns of TCR occurrence. Rather than using new phenotypic data, the later analysis identified candidate immune exposures from TCR beta sequences and from how often those sequences occurred across donors. In an earlier analysis of 500 to 650 of the donors, high-throughput TCR beta sequencing was used to judge whether each TCR beta V gene segment behaved as functional or pseudogenic. Alongside the repertoire data, information on donor age, sex, ethnicity and CMV serostatus was compiled. A later genetic analysis took genome-wide SNP genotypes for about 55% of the 666 donors and used that subset as a discovery cohort. Every discovery cohort repertoire had been produced on one sequencing platform. HLA typing included class I and class II loci at four-digit resolution. The number of donors typed differed by locus, with roughly 620-630 for A, B, C, DRB1 and DQB1, around 560 for DQA1, approximately 570 for DPA1, and around 460 for DPB1. Roughly five DR-DQ haplotypes were treated as single units for association and clustering because of strong linkage in the cohort. On average, around 240,000 unique TCR beta nucleotide sequences were sequenced per donor among 398 genotyped donors of the cohort, with 15% to 20% of those sequences being non-productive. What the study reported, not specific to this receptor: At a false discovery rate of 0.05, a later analysis linked approximately 18,000 TCR beta sequences to specific HLA alleles. Only TCR beta chains were sequenced in this cohort, and the absence of alpha or paired-chain data limited detectable features. Presence/absence analyses assumed roughly uniform sequencing depth across donors, an assumption that may not hold. A cluster of highly shared sequence variants was judged likely to be a technical artifact of the sequencing pipeline. Because HLA typing was unavailable for some donors at each locus, only the typed subset was used in association tests. A total of fewer than 200 TCR beta chains were listed by the study as associated with cytomegalovirus. Because counts were too low, roughly 16 rarely observed V segments, including chromosome 9 orphons, were excluded from the earlier analysis of roughly 580 of the donors. In an earlier analysis of 587 of the donors, most TCR beta V segments appeared in productive rearrangements about 87% or about 30% of the time, broadly matching IMGT annotations. In a later analysis, several top co-occurrence clusters were reported to appear linked to parvovirus B19, influenza, CMV and Epstein-Barr virus. A further reported finding was that TCR beta sequences accurately predicted the HLA-A and HLA-B alleles for most subjects in the first cohort. According to a later analysis, TCR association rates differed among HLA loci, with DRB1 alleles showing the most associated TCRs and HLA-C alleles showing the fewest. The classifier was reported to diagnose cytomegalovirus status with high specificity and sensitivity in both the original and validation cohorts. The authors suggested that the approach could potentially be generalized to other disease states and immunological phenotypes. Across donors, most TCR sequences were observed very rarely, whereas some public TCRs were present in many individuals. CMV serostatus was the only immune exposure information available for the cohort. A later analysis found that most CMV-associated TCR beta chains appeared HLA-restricted, with HLA associations seemingly driven largely by CMV exposure. When HLA alleles, especially DR and DQ, strongly co-occurred, attributing TCR associations to individual alleles was difficult. Correlated functional status among segregating V segments might reflect linkage disequilibrium, but an unknown experimental factor could not be ruled out. Some IMGT-functional V segments, including TRBV6-2 and TRBV6-3, could not be told apart with the 87-base-pair reads, so those segments were excluded. A later analysis found that HLA-associated TCR beta chains were more clonally expanded and had lower generation probabilities than equally common non-associated chains. In a later genetic analysis, fewer N-insertions in productive TCRs were reported among donors in an Asian-associated ancestry cluster than the approximately 670-donor mean. A few of the identified cytomegalovirus-associated TCR beta chains were confirmed in vitro to be specific for cytomegalovirus antigens. An association between a missense DCLRE1C variant and V-gene and J-gene trimming of TCR beta chains was found in a later genetic analysis and replicated in an independent cohort.

Library generation was performed with the immunoSEQ multiplex PCR assay. For the multiplex PCR, a mixture combining 60 forward primers for TCR Vbeta segments and 13 reverse primers for TCR Jbeta segments was used. A multiplex PCR assay on genomic DNA amplified the CDR3 region of rearranged TCR beta genes. Amplified TCR beta libraries were sequenced as 87-base-pair reads on the Illumina HiSeq System. The paper's processing steps were these. A later analysis tallied roughly 76 million unique TCR beta chains across the 666 repertoires, and approximately 9.9 million of those chains were shared by two or more donors. To remove PCR and sequencing errors, raw reads were error-corrected and collapsed into unique sequences using a nearest-neighbor algorithm that merged closely related sequences. CDR3 sequences were aligned to IMGT reference sequences to assign V, D and J gene segments. For a sequence to be retained, a match of at least six nucleotides to both a V gene segment and a J gene segment was required. A rearrangement counted as productive if the CDR3 had no stop codons and remained in frame with V and J, and every other rearrangement counted as non-productive. CDR3 was defined by IMGT convention, running from the second conserved V-encoded cysteine to the conserved J-encoded phenylalanine. The earlier analysis of a few hundred of the donors excluded any sequence lacking an unambiguous match to a single V gene segment. An earlier analysis of fewer than 750 of the donors classified V segments as functional when productive rearrangements were above 56.7% and as segregating when the standard deviation between donors was above 5%. A statistical classification framework was built for diagnosing cytomegalovirus status from the catalog of TCR beta chain sequences. In a later analysis, V and J genes were assigned by comparing TCR nucleotide sequences against IMGT/GENE-DB human TR gene sequences. A later analysis assigned CDR3 sequences and most-parsimonious VDJ recombination scenarios with the TCRdist pipeline. In a later analysis, every TCR beta chain was defined by the combination of its CDR3 amino acid sequence and its V-gene family, and reads without a unique V-gene family were dropped. As a way to deal with suspected cross-contamination and a sequencing artifact, a later analysis dropped more than 500 nucleotide sequences that were highly shared and had low generation probability. For each public chain, a later analysis derived a clonal expansion index from normalized ranks of inferred template counts within each repertoire. A later analysis computed generation probabilities with a VDJ recombination model fitted to out-of-frame rearrangements, and checked the results against IGoR. In a later analysis, hypergeometric tests were used to score TCR-TCR, TCR-HLA and TCR-CMV co-occurrence, with a repertoire-size bias correction applied to TCR pairs. In a later analysis, false discovery rates were estimated by permuting HLA or CMV assignments 20 times. A later analysis grouped co-occurring TCRs with DBSCAN, adding TCRdist sequence similarity when clustering within HLA-allele-positive subsets. Repertoires with fewer than 30,000 or more than 120,000 public chains were left out of co-occurrence clustering, as were five repertoires with anomalous nucleotide sharing. Held by TCRdb, this immuneACCESS table contains in-frame sequences only and omits some clones. Under half of the omission traces to an unresolved V gene where checked; the cause of the rest is unknown. V, J and clone size derive from that table, while D and trimming were established from the DNA sequence. The sample records 120,000 or so clones, around 82% of which are singletons. Clones ranked in the top ten supply more than 3.5% of the sample.

A note on this clone: Its antigen is still unknown. Qualities for individual bases were not recorded, and no much larger clone is one base off.

CDR1 and CDR2 are drawn from the germline V gene: MDHEN, SYDVKM. The CDR3, cysteine through phenylalanine, is 15 amino acids long. CDR3 DNA is the only sequence kept; it has 45 bases, read in frame from the first base. The cohort consisted of more than 650 healthy bone marrow donors. Cohort members were all nominally healthy when sampled, although unrecorded immune exposures were likely present. The donor tested CMV seropositive and was one of the 289 seropositive cohort members. Every donor gave a peripheral blood sample, and the peripheral blood mononuclear cells from that sample were used for TCR beta sequencing. The Qiagen DNeasy Blood Extraction Kit was used to extract genomic DNA from the blood cell samples.

The sequence is built from TRBV28 and TRBJ2-5, with 9 bases aligning to TRBD2. The J call is doubtful: the DNA matches TRBJ2-7 better. What was sequenced was PBMCs. The TCR comes from a woman between 40 and 55 years old in good health and CMV-seropositive. The encoded CDR3 is CASTVLAGGRNEQYF. The nucleotides are TGTGCCAGCACCGTTTTGGCGGGAGGGAGAAACGAGCAGTACTTC.